The T cell receptor beta chain described here comes from a study of preoperative IRX-2 immunotherapy in early breast cancer (dated by TCRdb to between 2019 and 2020). The method behind the library was the immunoSEQ multiplex PCR assay. This immuneACCESS table, as held by TCRdb, lists in-frame sequences with V and J called but not all clones. Of the missing ones, under half trace to an unresolved V gene in checked studies; the others have no known cause. The sample includes approximately 30,000 clones, with 90% to 95% observed a single time. The top ten clones comprise about 6% of the sample. The CDR3 runs 11 amino acids, cysteine and phenylalanine included. Only the CDR3 region is kept as DNA, spanning 33 bases read in frame from base 1. The junction carries 2 bases between V and J, which are trimmed by 4 bases and 5 bases respectively. From the germline V gene, CDR1 is SGHVS and CDR2 is FNYEAQ. The sample's treatment or condition label, in plain terms: preoperative locoregional IRX-2 cytokine immunotherapy. The samples were obtained from a phase Ib study that tested preoperative, locoregional IRX-2 cytokine immunotherapy designed to prime immune responses. Before surgery, IRX-2 was given to the donors, who were patients with early-stage breast cancer.

With regard to this clone: There is no known antigen for this receptor. Per-base quality was not reported, and no clone a single base away is much larger than it.

The sequence was obtained from a human donor with breast cancer. The chain links TRBV7-6 with TRBJ2-2, with no reliable assignment of the D segment. The material was obtained from a patient treated with IRX-2 immunotherapy. The CDR3 protein sequence reads: CASSSTGELFF. In nucleotides, the sequence is TGTGCCAGCAGCTCTACCGGGGAGCTGTTTTTT. Reference TRBV7-6 and TRBJ2-2 proteins supply the regions before and after the CDR3; the full variable domain is: GAGVSQSPRYKVTKRGQDVALRCDPISGHVSLYWYRQALGQGPEFLTYFNYEAQQDKSGLPNDRFSAERPEGSISTLTIQRTEQRDSAMYRCASSSTGELFFGEGSRLTVL.